This TCR beta chain was observed in a study of blood T cell repertoires in COVID-19 (TCRdb year 2020). Regarding the complete study: Samples from collaborators originated in the United States, Italy and Spain and spanned both the acute and convalescent phases of COVID-19. The prospective study material was composed of cDNA or gDNA derived from T cells, B-cell-depleted T cells, or PBMCs. The dataset comprised deeply sampled blood TCRbeta repertoires from subjects exposed to, actively infected with, or recovered from COVID-19. The repertoires were released in a freely available public database intended as a resource for research on the immune response to SARS-CoV-2. Samples were obtained from the ongoing ImmuneRACE study (first 160 participants) and from approximately 1,200 subjects provided by 6 global collaborators. The sample metadata nearly always contained a de-identified subject ID, COVID-19 status, age in years and sex. Where HLA class I and class II types were available, the types were taken from metadata supplied by the sample provider, not from assay-based typing.

Each collaborating institution followed its own protocols to collect whole blood in K2EDTA tubes. For TCRbeta analysis, collaborators shipped samples as frozen whole blood, isolated PBMCs, or DNA extracted from either of those sample types. Points the paper makes about the study in general: The amount of clinical and demographic metadata varied by source and participant and was provided uncurated.

CDR3 length: 12 amino acids, cysteine to phenylalanine. Here the CDR3 DNA is all that survives: 36 bases in frame from base 1. V was cut back by 7 bases and J by 2 bases, leaving a gap of 9 bases between them. For CDR1 and CDR2, the germline V gene lists SNHLY and FYNNEI. TCRbeta CDR3 regions were amplified from genomic DNA using the immunoSEQ Assay, a bias-controlled multiplex PCR. Regarding the original processing steps: Within the assay, amplification of reference gene primers was used to estimate how many nucleated cells each sample contained. To quantify the absolute abundance of each unique TCRbeta CDR3 rearrangement, sequence reads were collapsed and filtered. For each sample, productive Simpson clonality was calculated as the square root of Simpson's diversity index over productive rearrangements. TCRdb took this table from immuneACCESS and kept in-frame rearrangements with V and J called. Such tables lack part of the clones; where checked against another copy, unresolved V genes explain under half of the gap, and the rest is unexplained. V, J and clone size are those of that table, while D and trimming were read from the DNA. The sample table records some 150,000 clones; over 80% of these occur just once. The ten top clones hold 2.5% of the sample.

About this clone itself: It lacks a known antigen. No quality values exist for individual bases; no much larger clone is one base distant.

Sequencing was performed on peripheral blood. The chain is assembled from TRBV2 and TRBJ2-7; the D gene is perhaps TRBD2, on 6 matching bases. The source is a man aged 45-65 years with active COVID-19. The CDR3 sequence is CASIAGTYEQYF. The DNA sequence follows: TGTGCCAGCATTGCGGGGACCTACGAGCAGTACTTC.